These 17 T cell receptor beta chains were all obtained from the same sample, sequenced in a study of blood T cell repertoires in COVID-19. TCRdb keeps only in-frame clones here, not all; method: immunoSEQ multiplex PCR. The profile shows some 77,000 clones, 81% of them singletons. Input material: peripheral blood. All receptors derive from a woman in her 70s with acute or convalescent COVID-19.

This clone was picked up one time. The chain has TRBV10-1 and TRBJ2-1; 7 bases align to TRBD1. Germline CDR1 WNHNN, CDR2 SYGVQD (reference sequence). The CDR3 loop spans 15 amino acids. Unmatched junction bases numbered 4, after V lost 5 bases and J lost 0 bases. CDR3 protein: CASSRTGNSYNEQFF. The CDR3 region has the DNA TGCGCCAGCAGTAGGACAGGCAACTCCTACAATGAGCAGTTCTTC.

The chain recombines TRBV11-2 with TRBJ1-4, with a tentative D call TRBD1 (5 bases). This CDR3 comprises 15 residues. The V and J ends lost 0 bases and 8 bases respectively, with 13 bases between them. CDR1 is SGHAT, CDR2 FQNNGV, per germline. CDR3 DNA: TGTGCCAGCAGCTTAGACCCCCGGGACTTCGAAAAACTGTTTTTT. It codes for CASSLDPRDFEKLFF.

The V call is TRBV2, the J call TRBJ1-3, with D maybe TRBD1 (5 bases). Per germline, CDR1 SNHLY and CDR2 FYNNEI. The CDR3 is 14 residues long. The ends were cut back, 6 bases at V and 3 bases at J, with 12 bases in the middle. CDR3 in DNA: TGTGCCAGCAGGGAGACAGATAATGGAAACACCATATATTTT. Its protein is CASRETDNGNTIYF.

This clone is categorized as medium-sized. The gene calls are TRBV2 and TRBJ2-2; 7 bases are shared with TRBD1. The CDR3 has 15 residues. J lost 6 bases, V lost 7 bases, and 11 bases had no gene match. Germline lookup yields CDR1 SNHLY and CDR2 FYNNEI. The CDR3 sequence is CASTTGQLIPGELFF. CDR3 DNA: TGTGCCAGCACAACGGGACAGTTAATCCCCGGGGAGCTGTTTTTT.

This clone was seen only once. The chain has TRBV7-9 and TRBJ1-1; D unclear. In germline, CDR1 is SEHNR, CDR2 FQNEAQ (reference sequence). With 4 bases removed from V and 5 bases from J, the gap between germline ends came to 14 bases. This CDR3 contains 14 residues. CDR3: CASSSGQTRTEAFF. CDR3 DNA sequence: TGTGCCAGCAGCTCAGGCCAAACGAGAACTGAAGCTTTCTTT.

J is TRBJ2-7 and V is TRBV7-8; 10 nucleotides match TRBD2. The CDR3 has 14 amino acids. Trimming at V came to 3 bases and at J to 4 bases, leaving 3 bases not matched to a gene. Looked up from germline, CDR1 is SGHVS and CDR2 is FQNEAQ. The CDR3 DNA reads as TGTGCCAGCAGCTTGACTAGCGGGTTGTACGAGCAGTACTTC. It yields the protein CASSLTSGLYEQYF.

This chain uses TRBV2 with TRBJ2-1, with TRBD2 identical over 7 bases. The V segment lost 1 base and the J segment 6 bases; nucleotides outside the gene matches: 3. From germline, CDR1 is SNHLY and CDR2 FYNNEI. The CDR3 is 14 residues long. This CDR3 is CASSEGSGGNEQFF. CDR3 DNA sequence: TGTGCCAGCAGTGAAGGATCGGGGGGCAATGAGCAGTTCTTC.

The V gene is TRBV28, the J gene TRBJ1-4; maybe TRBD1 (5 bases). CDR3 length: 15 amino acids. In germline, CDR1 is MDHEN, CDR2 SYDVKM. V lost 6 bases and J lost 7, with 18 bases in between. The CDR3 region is CASSRRVRISEKLFF. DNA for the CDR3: TGTGCCAGCAGCCGCAGGGTGCGGATTAGTGAAAAACTGTTTTTT.

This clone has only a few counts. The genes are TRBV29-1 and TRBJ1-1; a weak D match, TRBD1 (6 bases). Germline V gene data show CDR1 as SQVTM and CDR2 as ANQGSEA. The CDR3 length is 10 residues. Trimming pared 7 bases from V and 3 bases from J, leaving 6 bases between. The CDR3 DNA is TGCAGCGGACAGGACACTGAAGCTTTCTTT. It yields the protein CSGQDTEAFF.

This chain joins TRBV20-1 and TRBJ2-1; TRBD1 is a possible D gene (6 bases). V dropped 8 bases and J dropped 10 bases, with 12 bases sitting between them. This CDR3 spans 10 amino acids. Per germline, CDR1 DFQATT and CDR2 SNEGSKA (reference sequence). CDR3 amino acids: CSLYRVEQFF. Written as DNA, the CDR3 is TGCAGTCTATACAGGGTGGAGCAGTTCTTC.

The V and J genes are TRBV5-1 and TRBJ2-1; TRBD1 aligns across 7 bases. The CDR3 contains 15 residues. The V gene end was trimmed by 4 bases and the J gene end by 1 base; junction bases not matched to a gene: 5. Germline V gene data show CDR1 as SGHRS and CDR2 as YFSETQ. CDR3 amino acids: CASSKGALSYNEQFF. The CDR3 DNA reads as TGCGCCAGCAGCAAGGGGGCACTATCCTACAATGAGCAGTTCTTC.

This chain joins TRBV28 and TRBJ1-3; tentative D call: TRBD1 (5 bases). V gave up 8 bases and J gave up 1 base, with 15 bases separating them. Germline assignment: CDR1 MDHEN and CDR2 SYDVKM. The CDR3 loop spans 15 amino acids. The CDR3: CASGGGVNSGNTIYF. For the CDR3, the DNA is TGTGCCAGCGGAGGAGGGGTTAATTCTGGAAACACCATATATTTT.

CDR3 amino acids: CASSSLEDVEEQYF. The CDR3 DNA follows: TGTGCCAGCAGCTCCCTGGAGGACGTTGAGGAGCAGTACTTC. The chain links TRBV7-6 to TRBJ2-7; tentative D call: TRBD2 (5 bases). CDR3 size: 14 residues. Trimming stripped 4 bases from V and 7 bases from J, with 17 bases between. CDR1 and CDR2 (germline): SGHVS, FNYEAQ.

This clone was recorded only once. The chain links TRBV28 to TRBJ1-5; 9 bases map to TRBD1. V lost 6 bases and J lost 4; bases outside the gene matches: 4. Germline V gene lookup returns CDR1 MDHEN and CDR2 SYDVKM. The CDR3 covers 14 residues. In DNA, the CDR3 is TGTGCCAGCAGACTAGGACAGGGGAATCAGCCCCAGCATTTT. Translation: CASRLGQGNQPQHF.

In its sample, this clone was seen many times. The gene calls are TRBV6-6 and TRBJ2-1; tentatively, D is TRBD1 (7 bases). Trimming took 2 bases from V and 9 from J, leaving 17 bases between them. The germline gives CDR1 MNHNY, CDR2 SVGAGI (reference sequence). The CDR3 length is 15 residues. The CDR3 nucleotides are TGTGCCAGCAGTTACCTAACCCTCCAGGGGGGTGAGCAGTTCTTC. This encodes CASSYLTLQGGEQFF.

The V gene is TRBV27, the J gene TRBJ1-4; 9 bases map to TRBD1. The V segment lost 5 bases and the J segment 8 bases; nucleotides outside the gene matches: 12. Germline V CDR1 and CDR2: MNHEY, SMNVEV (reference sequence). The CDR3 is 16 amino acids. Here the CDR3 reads CASSQIPGTGREKLFF. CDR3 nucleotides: TGTGCCAGCAGTCAAATCCCCGGGACAGGGAGGGAAAAACTGTTTTTT. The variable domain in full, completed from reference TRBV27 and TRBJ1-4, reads EAQVTQNPRYLITVTGKKLTVTCSQNMNHEYMSWYRQDPGLGLRQIYYSMNVEVTDKGDVPEGYKVSRKEKRNFPLILESPSPNQTSLYFCASSQIPGTGREKLFFGSGTQLSVL.

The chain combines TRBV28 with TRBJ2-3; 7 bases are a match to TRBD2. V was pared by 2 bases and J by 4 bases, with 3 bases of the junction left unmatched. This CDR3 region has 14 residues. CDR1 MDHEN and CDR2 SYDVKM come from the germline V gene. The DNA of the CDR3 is TGTGCCAGCAGTTTAGGGGGGGAGTCAGATACGCAGTATTTT. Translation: CASSLGGESDTQYF.